Below, one TCR beta chain is given with its context. The target of this receptor is not known. Per-nucleotide qualities are absent, and no much larger clonotype sits a single base away. This entry belongs to a study of blood T cell repertoires in COVID-19 (dated by TCRdb to about 2020). At the level of the whole study: Samples covering the acute and convalescent phases of COVID-19 were provided by collaborators in the United States, Italy and Spain. The prospective study material was composed of cDNA or gDNA derived from T cells, B-cell-depleted T cells, or PBMCs. Deeply sampled blood TCRbeta repertoires from subjects exposed to, actively infected with, or recovered from COVID-19 were included in the dataset. The repertoires were released in a freely available public database intended as a resource for research on the immune response to SARS-CoV-2. The samples were drawn from the first 160 participants of the ongoing ImmuneRACE study and from 1,254 subjects provided by 6 global collaborators. Nearly every sample came with metadata listing a de-identified subject ID, COVID-19 status, age in years and sex. Where HLA class I and class II types were available, the types were taken from metadata supplied by the sample provider, not from assay-based typing.

A distance of 11 bases separates the germline ends of V and J, which lose 3 bases and 0 bases respectively. Including the terminal cysteine and phenylalanine, the CDR3 comprises 15 residues. Kept here is only the CDR3 DNA, which spans 45 bases and is read in frame from base 1. The germline V gene sets CDR1 to KGHSH and CDR2 to LQKENI. The research as a whole found: The amount of clinical and demographic metadata varied by source and participant and was provided uncurated.

The collaborating institutions used their own protocols to collect whole blood in K2EDTA tubes. For TCRbeta analysis, collaborators shipped samples as frozen whole blood, isolated PBMCs, or DNA extracted from either of those sample types. TCRbeta CDR3 regions were amplified from genomic DNA using the immunoSEQ Assay, a bias-controlled multiplex PCR. The paper's data handling went like this. Nucleated cell counts per sample were estimated from amplification of reference gene primers within the assay. To quantify the absolute abundance of each unique TCRbeta CDR3 rearrangement, sequence reads were collapsed and filtered. Productive Simpson clonality was computed per sample as the square root of Simpson's diversity index over productive rearrangements. This is the immuneACCESS table as TCRdb keeps it, with only in-frame sequences that have V and J called. A part of the clones is gone; compared with another copy, unresolved V genes explain less than half, and the rest is unexplained. V, J and clone size are taken as reported in that table, and D and trimming were inferred from the DNA itself. This sample holds some 89,000 clones; around nine tenths were observed only once. Jointly, the top ten make up less than 20% of the sample.

The sample comprised peripheral blood. This TCR was sampled from a human donor in a cohort sampled during active COVID-19. Recombination connected TRBV18 to TRBJ1-1, with the D gene call left open. The CDR3 protein is CASSPTTWMNTEAFF. The sequence in DNA is TGTGCCAGCTCACCTACGACATGGATGAACACTGAAGCTTTCTTT.